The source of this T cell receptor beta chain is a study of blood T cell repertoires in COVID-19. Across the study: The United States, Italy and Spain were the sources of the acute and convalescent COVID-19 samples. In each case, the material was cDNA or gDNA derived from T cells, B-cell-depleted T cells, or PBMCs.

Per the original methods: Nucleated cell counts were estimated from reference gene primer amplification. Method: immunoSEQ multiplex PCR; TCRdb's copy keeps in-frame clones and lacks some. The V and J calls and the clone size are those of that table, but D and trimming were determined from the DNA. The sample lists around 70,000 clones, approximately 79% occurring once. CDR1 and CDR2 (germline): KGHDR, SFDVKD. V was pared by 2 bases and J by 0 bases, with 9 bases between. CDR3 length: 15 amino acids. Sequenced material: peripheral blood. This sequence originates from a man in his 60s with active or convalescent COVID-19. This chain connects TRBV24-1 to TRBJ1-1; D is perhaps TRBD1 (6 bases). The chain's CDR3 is CATSDSGQLNTEAFF. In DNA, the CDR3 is TGTGCCACCAGTGATTCAGGACAGTTGAACACTGAAGCTTTCTTT.